This T cell receptor (beta chain) was sequenced during a study of beta chain features in type 1 diabetes. General study results and limits: PCR might show a preference for shorter templates, equally across patients and controls.

Every participating donor gave one draw, a heparinised blood sample averaging about 100 mL. Based on CD45RO/CCR7/CD25/CD127/CD95/CD27, CD4+ regulatory, stem cell-like memory, naive and central memory cells were sorted. Trimming removed 1 base at V and 5 bases at J, with 1 base between. The germline V gene encodes CDR1 SGHTA and CDR2 FQGNSA. The CDR3 runs to 11 residues. This clone was seen ten or more times. Its antigen is still unknown. The entirety of the isolated RNA underwent reverse transcription, so expressed TCRB transcripts were sequenced. Repertoires were generated with immunoSEQ multiplex PCR, while TCRdb's copy carries only in-frame clones and drops some. The profile shows roughly 290,000 clones, under 8.5% of them singletons.

The source material was central memory CD4+ T cells from blood. The chain carries TRBV7-2 and TRBJ2-3; D uncertain. This sequence originates from a woman under 30 in good health. The CDR3, as DNA: TGTGCCAGCAGCTTAGTAGATACGCAGTATTTT. Translated, it gives CASSLVDTQYF.